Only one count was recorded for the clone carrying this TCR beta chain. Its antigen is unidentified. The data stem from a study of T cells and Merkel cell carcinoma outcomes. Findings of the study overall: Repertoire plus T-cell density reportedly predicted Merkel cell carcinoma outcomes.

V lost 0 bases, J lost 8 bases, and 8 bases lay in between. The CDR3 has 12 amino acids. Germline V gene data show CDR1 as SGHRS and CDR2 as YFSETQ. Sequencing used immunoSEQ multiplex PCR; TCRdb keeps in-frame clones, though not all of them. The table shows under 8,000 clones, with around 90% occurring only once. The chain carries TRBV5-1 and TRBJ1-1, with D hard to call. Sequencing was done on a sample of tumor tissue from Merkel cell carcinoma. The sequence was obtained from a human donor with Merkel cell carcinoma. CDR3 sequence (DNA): TGCGCCAGCAGCTTGGTCGCCGGAGAAGCTTTCTTT. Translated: CASSLVAGEAFF.